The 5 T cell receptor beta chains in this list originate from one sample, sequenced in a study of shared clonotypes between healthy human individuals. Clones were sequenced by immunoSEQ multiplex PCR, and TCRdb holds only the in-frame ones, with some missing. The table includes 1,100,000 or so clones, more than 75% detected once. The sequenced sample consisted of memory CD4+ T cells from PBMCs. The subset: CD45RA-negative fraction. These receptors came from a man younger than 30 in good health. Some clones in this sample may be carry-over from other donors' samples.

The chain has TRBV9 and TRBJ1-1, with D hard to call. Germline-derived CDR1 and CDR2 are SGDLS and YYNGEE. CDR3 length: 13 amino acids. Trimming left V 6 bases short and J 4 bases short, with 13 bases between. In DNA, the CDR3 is TGTGCCAGCAATGCGGGATCAGGCACTGAAGCTTTCTTT. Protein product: CASNAGSGTEAFF.

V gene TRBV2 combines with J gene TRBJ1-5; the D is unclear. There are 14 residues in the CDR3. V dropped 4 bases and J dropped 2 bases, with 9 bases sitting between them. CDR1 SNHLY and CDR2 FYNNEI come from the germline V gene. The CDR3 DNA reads TGTGCCAGCAGTGGGGCCCGGGGCAATCAGCCCCAGCATTTT. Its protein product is CASSGARGNQPQHF.

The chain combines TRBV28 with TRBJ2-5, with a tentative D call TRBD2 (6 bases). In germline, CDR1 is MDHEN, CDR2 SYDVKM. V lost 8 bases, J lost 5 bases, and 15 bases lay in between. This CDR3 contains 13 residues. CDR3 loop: CASGTPSVETQYF. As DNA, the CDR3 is TGTGCCAGCGGAACCCCTAGCGTCGAGACCCAGTACTTC.

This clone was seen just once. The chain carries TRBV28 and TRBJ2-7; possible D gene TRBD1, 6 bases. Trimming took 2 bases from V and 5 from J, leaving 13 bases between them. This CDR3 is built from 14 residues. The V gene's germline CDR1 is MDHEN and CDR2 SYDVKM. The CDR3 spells CASSLAGVDNEQYF. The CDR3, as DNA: TGTGCCAGCAGTTTAGCAGGGGTTGACAACGAGCAGTACTTC.

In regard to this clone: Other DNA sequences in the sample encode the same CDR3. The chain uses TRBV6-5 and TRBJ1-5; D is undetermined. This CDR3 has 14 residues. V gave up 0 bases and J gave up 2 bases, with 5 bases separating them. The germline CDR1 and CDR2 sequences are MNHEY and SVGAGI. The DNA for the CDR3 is TGTGCCAGCAGTTACTCGCGGGGCAATCAGCCCCAGCATTTT. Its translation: CASSYSRGNQPQHF.